This T cell receptor (beta chain) was recorded in a study of glioma-infiltrating T cells. Germline CDR1 is GTSNPN and CDR2 is SVGIG (reference sequence). The CDR3 totals 11 residues. Trimming removed 6 bases from V and 12 bases from J; junction bases left unmatched: 9. Amplification of TCR alpha and beta CDR3 regions from RNA used iRepertoire nested multiplex PCR. Tissue mRNA or PBMC total RNA, about 85-400 ng, went into one-step reverse transcription and amplification. TCRdb itself ran the multiplex PCR reads through MiXCR, one entry per CDR3 protein. The sample has approximately 89,000 distinct CDR3 sequences; about a quarter are singletons.

The sequence came from a human donor with low-grade glioma or glioblastoma, undergoing nonglioma brain surgery, or in good health (not recorded which). The rearrangement joins TRBV30 to TRBJ1-2; 8 bases match TRBD1. The sample comprised glioma tissue, nonneoplastic brain tissue, or PBMCs (not recorded which). The CDR3 DNA is TGTGCCTGTGACAGGGGTTTGGGCCACACCTTC. Translation: CACDRGLGHTF.